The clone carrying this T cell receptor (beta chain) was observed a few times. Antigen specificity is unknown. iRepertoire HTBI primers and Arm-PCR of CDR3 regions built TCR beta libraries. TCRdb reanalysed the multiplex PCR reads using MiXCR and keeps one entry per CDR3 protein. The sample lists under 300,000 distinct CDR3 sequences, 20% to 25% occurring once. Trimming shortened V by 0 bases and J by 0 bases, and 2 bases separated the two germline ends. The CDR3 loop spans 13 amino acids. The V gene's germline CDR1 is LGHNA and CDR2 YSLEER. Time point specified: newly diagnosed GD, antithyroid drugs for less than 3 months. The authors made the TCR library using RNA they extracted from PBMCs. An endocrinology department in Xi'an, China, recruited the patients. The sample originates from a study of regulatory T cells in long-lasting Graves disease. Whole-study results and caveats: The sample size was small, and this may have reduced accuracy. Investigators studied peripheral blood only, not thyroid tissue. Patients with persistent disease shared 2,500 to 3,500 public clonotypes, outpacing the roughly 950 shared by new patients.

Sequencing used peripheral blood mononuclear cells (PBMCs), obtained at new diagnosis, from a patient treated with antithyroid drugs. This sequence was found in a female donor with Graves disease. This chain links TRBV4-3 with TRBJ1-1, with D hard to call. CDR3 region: CASSQDLNTEAFF. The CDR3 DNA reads TGCGCCAGCAGCCAAGATCTGAACACTGAAGCTTTCTTT.